Listed below are T cell receptor beta chains from one sample, sequenced in a study of T cell repertoires in cytomegalovirus infection. MiXCR, applied by TCRdb to the reads, yields one record per CDR3 protein. The table shows around 440,000 distinct CDR3 sequences, with around 11% occurring only once. Sequencing was done on a sample of PBMCs. Receptors originate from a human donor in good health (CMV status not recorded). Some clones in this sample may be carry-over from other donors' samples. CDR3s leave out the opening cysteine and the closing phenylalanine or tryptophan. Expanded clones get a size class; other rows say once, few or many, or leave the size out.

V gene,clone size,J gene,CDR3 protein
TRBV7-2,many,TRBJ2-3,ASSARQGGTDTQY
TRBV12-5,-,TRBJ2-2,ASGAPNTGELF
TRBV29-1,-,TRBJ1-5,SVEYADNQPQH
TRBV29-1,many,TRBJ1-1,SARPGTDTEAF
TRBV30,many,TRBJ2-7,AWSVGIAGGSEQY
TRBV7-8,many,TRBJ1-2,ASSIAGNARGYGYT
TRBV7-2,many,TRBJ2-1,ASSLALRTGNNEQF
TRBV28,many,TRBJ2-4,ASTSLGGVIAKNIQY
TRBV20-1,many,TRBJ1-5,SASLRGNQPQH
TRBV20-1,few,TRBJ1-5,SAILRQGGNQPQH
TRBV5-1,few,TRBJ2-3,ASSPLGYSTDTQY
TRBV2,once,TRBJ2-1,ARGLADYNEQF
TRBV7-9,many,TRBJ2-3,ASSLEARTDTQY
TRBV4-2,many,TRBJ1-2,ASSQGEAGIYGYT
TRBV7-9,many,TRBJ1-4,ASSPSLGTENEKLF
TRBV19,-,TRBJ2-2,ASGLAGVGGELF
TRBV19,many,TRBJ1-1,ASSKGGGTEAF
TRBV6-4,-,TRBJ2-6,ASSRGSSGANVLT
TRBV7-4,-,TRBJ2-1,ASSLKGTSGGHEQF
TRBV19,many,TRBJ1-6,ASSIEDTSNSPLH
TRBV5-6,many,TRBJ1-3,ASSLGPSNTGNTIY
TRBV5-4,many,TRBJ2-2,ASSPRTGELF
TRBV7-3,once,TRBJ2-3,ASSTGTSDTDTQY
TRBV28,many,TRBJ2-3,ASTLRDRGTPRADTQY
TRBV6-5,many,TRBJ1-1,ASSYGPWAQGLPEAF
TRBV7-9,many,TRBJ2-3,ASSFGGAYDTQY
TRBV4-2,many,TRBJ2-7,ASSRERGEQY
TRBV25-1,many,TRBJ2-3,ASSDPLPGRGTDTQY
TRBV12-3/TRBV12-4,-,TRBJ1-2,ASSLSSGLRDGYT
TRBV3-1,many,TRBJ2-7,ASSQEGLPTYEQY
TRBV27,many,TRBJ1-1,ASSWTGETTEAF
TRBV10-2,many,TRBJ1-4,ASSEIREKLF
TRBV5-8,many,TRBJ2-2,ASSGPGVYISGELF
TRBV24-1,many,TRBJ2-3,ATSVTSGSPDTQY
TRBV7-2,many,TRBJ2-7,ASSLRFSSYEQY
TRBV7-2,many,TRBJ2-7,ASSTRTSGPYEQY
TRBV19,many,TRBJ2-1,ASSQEASGRNEQF
TRBV10-3,-,TRBJ1-1,AISESSDTEAF